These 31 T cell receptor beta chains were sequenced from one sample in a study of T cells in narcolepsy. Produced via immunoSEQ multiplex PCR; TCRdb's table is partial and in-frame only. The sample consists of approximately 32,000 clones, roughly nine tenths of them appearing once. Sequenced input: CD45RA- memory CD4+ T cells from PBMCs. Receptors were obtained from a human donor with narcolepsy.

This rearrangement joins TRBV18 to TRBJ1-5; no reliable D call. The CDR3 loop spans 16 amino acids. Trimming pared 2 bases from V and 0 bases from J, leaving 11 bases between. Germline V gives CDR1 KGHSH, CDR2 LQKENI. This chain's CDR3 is CASSPATAFSNQPQHF. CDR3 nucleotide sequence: TGTGCCAGCTCACCAGCCACAGCTTTTAGCAATCAGCCCCAGCATTTT.

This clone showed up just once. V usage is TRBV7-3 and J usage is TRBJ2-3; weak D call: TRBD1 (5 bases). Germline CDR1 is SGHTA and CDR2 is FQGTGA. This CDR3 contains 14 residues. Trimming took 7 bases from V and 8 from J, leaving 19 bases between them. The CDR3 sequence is CASTLPPRALTQYF. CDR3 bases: TGTGCCAGCACCCTTCCGCCCAGGGCTCTTACGCAGTATTTT.

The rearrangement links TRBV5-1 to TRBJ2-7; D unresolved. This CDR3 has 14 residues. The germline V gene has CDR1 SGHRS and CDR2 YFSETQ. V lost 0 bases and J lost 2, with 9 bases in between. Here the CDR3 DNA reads TGCGCCAGCAGCTTGGGCGGCAATCCCTACGAGCAGTACTTC. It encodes CASSLGGNPYEQYF.

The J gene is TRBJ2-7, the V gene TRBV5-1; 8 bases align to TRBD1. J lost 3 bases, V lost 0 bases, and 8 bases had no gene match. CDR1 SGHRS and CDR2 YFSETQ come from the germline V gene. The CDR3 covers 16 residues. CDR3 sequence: CASSLDWGTGRYEQYF. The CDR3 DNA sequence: TGCGCCAGCAGCTTGGATTGGGGGACAGGTCGCTACGAGCAGTACTTC.

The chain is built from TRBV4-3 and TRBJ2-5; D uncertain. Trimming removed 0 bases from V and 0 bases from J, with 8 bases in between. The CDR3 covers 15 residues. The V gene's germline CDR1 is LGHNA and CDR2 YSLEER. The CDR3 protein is CASSQDRANQETQYF. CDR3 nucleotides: TGCGCCAGCAGCCAAGATCGGGCGAACCAAGAGACCCAGTACTTC.

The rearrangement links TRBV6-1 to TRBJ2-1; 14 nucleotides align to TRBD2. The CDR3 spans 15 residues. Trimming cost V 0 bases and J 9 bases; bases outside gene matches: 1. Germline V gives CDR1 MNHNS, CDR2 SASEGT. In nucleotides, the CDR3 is TGTGCCAGCAGTGAAGCGGGACTAGCGGGAGCTGAGCAGTTCTTC. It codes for CASSEAGLAGAEQFF.

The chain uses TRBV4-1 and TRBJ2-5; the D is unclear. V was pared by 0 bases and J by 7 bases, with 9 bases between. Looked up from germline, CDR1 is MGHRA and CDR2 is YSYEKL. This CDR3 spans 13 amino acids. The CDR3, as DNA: TGCGCCAGCAGCCAAGATTTTGGTTGGACCCAGTACTTC. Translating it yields CASSQDFGWTQYF.

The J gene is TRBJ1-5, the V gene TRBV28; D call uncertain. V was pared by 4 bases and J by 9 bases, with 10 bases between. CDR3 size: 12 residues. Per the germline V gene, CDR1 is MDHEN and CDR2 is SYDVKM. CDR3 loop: CASSSGPRPQHF. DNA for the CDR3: TGTGCCAGCAGTTCCGGCCCCCGGCCCCAGCATTTT.

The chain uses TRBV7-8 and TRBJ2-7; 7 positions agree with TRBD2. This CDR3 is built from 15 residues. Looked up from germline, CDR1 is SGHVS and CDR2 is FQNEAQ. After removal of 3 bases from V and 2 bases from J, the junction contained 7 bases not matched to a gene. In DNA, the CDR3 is TGTGCCAGCAGCTTTAGAGCGGGACTCGCCTACGAGCAGTACTTC. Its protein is CASSFRAGLAYEQYF.

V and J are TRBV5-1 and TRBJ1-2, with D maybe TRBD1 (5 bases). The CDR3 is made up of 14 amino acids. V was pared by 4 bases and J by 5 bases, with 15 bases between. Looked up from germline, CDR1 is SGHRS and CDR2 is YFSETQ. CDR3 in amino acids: CASSQDTLAYGYTF. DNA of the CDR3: TGCGCCAGCAGCCAGGACACCCTTGCGTATGGCTACACCTTC.

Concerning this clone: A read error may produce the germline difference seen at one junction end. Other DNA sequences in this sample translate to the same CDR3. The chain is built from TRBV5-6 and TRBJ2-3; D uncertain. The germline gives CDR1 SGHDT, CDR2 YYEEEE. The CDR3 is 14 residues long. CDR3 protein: CASSTGPITDTQYF. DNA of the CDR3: TGCGCCAGCAGCACCGGACCAATCACAGATACGCAGTATTTT.

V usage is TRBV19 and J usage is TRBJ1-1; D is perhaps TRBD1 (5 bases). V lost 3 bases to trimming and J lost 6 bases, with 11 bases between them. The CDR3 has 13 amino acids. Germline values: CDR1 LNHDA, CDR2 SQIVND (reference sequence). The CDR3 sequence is CASSITGRAEAFF. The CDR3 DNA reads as TGTGCCAGTAGTATTACCGGCAGGGCTGAAGCTTTCTTT.

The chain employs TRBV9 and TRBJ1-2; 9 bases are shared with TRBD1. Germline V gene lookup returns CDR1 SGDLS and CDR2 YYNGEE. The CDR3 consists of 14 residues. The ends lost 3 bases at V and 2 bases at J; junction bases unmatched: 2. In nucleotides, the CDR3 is TGTGCCAGCAGCGGGGGACAGGGCAACTATGGCTACACCTTC. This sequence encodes CASSGGQGNYGYTF.

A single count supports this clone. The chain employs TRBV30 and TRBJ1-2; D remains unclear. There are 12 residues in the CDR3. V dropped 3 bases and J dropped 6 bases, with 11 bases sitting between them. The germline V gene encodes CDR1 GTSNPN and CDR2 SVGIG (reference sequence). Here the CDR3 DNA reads TGTGCCTGGAGCAGCGGGTTAAATGGCTACACCTTC. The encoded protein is CAWSSGLNGYTF.

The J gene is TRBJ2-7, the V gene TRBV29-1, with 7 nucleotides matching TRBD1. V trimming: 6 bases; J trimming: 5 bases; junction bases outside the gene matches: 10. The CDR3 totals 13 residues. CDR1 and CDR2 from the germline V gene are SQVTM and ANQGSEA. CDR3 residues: CSVKGQLANEQYF. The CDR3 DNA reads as TGCAGCGTAAAGGGACAGTTAGCCAACGAGCAGTACTTC.

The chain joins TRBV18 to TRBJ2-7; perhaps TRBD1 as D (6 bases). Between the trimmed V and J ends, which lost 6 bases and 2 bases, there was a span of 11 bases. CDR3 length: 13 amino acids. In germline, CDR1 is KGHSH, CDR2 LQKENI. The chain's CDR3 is CASSLGQTYEQYF. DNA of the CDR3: TGTGCCAGCTCCCTAGGACAGACCTACGAGCAGTACTTC.

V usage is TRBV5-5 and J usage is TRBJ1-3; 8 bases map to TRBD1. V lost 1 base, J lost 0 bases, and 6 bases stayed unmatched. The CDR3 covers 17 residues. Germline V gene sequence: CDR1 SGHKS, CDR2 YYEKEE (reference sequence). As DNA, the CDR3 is TGTGCCAGCAGCTTGATGACAGGGGTAAACTCTGGAAACACCATATATTTT. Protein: CASSLMTGVNSGNTIYF.

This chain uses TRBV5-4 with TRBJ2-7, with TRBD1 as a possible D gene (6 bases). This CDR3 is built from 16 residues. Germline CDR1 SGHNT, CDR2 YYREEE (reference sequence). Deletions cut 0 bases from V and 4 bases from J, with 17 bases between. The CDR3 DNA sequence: TGTGCCAGCAGCTTGGCCGGTCCTCACAGGGTATACGAGCAGTACTTC. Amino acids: CASSLAGPHRVYEQYF. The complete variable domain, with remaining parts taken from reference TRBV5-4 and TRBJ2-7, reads ETGVTQSPTHLIKTRGQQVTLRCSSQSGHNTVSWYQQALGQGPQFIFQYYREEENGRGNFPPRFSGLQFPNYSSELNVNALELDDSALYLCASSLAGPHRVYEQYFGPGTRLTVT.

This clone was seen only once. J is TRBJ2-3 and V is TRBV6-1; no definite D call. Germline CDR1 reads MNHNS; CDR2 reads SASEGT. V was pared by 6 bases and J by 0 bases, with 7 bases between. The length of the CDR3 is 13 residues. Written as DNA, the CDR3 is TGTGCCAGCAGGACACCTAGCACAGATACGCAGTATTTT. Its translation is CASRTPSTDTQYF.

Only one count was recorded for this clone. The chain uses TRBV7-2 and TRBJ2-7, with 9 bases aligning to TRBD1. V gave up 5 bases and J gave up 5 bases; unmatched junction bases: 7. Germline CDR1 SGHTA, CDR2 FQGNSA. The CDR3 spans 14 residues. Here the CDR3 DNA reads TGTGCCAGCAGCCTACAGGGGGCGCCCAACGAGCAGTACTTC. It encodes CASSLQGAPNEQYF.

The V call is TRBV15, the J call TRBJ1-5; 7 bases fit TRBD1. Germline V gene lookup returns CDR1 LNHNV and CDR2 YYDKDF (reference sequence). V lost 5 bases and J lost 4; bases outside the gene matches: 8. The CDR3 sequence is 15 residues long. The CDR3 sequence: CATSEGTEKNQPQHF. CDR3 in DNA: TGTGCCACCAGCGAAGGGACAGAAAAGAATCAGCCCCAGCATTTT. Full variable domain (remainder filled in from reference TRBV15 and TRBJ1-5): DAMVIQNPRYQVTQFGKPVTLSCSQTLNHNVMYWYQQKSSQAPKLLFHYYDKDFNNEADTPDNFQSRRPNTSFCFLDIRSPGLGDTAMYLCATSEGTEKNQPQHFGDGTRLSIL.

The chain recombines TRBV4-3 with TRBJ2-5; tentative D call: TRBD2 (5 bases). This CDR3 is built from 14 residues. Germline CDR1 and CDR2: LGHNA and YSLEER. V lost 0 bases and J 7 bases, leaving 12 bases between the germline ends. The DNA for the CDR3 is TGCGCCAGCAGCCAAGAATCTAGCTATGGGACCCAGTACTTC. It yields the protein CASSQESSYGTQYF.

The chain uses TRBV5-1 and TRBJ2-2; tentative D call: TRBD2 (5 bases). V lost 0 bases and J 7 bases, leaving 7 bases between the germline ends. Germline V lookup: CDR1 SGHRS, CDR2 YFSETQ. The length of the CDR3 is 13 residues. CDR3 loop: CASSLAGFGELFF. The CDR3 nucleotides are TGCGCCAGCAGCTTGGCGGGGTTCGGGGAGCTGTTTTTT.

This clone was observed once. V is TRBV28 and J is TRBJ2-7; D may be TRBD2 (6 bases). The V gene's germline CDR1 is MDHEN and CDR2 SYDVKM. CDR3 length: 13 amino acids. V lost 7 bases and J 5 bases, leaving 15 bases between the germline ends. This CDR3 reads CASIGGLGHEQYF. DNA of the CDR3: TGTGCCAGCATCGGGGGTCTAGGGCACGAGCAGTACTTC. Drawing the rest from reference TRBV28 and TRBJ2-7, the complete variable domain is DVKVTQSSRYLVKRTGEKVFLECVQDMDHENMFWYRQDPGLGLRLIYFSYDVKMKEKGDIPEGYSVSREKKERFSLILESASTNQTSMYLCASIGGLGHEQYFGPGTRLTVT.

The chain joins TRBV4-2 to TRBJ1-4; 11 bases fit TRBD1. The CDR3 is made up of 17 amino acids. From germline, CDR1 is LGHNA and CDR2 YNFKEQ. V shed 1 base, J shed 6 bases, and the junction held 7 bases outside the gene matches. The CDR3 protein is CASSQGQDRGQYEKLFF. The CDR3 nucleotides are TGTGCCAGCAGCCAAGGACAGGACAGGGGGCAATATGAAAAACTGTTTTTT.

The DNA for the CDR3 is TGTGCCAGCAGCTTCGACAGGGGACCCACCGAGCAGTACTTC. Amino acid sequence: CASSFDRGPTEQYF. This chain connects TRBV7-2 to TRBJ2-7; 8 positions match TRBD1. The CDR3 length is 14 residues. The germline CDR1 and CDR2 sequences are SGHTA and FQGNSA. The J segment lost 6 bases and the V segment lost 3 bases, leaving 7 bases of the junction unmatched.

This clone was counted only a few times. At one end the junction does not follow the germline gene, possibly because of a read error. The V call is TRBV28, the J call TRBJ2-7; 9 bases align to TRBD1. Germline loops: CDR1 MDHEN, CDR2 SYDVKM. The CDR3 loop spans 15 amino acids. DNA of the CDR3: TGTGCCAGCAGTTTCTTTCATCCGGGACAGGGTCGGCAGGACTTC. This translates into CASSFFHPGQGRQDF.

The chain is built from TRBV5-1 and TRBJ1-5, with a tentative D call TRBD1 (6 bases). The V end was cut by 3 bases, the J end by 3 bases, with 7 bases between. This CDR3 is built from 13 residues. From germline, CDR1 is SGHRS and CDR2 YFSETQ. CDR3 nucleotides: TGCGCCAGCAGCTGGGGGGCCAATCAGCCCCAGCATTTT. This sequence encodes CASSWGANQPQHF.

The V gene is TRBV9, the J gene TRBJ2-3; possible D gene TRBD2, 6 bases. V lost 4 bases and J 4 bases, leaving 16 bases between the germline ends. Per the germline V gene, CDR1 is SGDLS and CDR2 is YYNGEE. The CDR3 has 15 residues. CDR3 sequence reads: CASSSAGGFPDTQYF. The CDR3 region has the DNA TGTGCCAGCAGCTCCGCTGGGGGGTTCCCAGATACGCAGTATTTT.

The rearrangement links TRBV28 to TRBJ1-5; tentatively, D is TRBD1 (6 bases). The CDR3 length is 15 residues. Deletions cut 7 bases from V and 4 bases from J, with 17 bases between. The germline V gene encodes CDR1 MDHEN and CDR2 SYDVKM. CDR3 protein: CASTVDQGWNQPQHF. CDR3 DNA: TGTGCCAGCACCGTCGATCAGGGGTGGAATCAGCCCCAGCATTTT.

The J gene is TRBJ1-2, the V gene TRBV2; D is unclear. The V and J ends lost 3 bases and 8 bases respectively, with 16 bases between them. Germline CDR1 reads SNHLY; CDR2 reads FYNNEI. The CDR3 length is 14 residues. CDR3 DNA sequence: TGTGCCAGCAGTGAGCTGGGGATGGTATGGGGCTACACCTTC. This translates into CASSELGMVWGYTF.